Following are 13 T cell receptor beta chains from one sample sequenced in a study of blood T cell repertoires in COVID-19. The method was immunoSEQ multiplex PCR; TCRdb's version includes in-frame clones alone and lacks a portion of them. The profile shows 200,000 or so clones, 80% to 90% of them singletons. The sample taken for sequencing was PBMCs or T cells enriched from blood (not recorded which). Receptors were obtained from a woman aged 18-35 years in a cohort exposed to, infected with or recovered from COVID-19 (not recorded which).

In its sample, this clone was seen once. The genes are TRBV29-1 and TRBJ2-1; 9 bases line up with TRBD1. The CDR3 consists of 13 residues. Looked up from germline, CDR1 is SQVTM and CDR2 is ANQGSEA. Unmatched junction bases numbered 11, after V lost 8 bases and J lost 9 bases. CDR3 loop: CSQQPLTGGEQFF. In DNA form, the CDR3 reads TGCAGCCAACAACCATTGACAGGGGGTGAGCAGTTCTTC.

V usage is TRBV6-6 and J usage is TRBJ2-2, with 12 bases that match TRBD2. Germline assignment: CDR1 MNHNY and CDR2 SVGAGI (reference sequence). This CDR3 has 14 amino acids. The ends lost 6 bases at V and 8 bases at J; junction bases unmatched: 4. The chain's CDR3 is CASSPGTSGGELFF. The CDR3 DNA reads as TGTGCCAGCAGCCCCGGGACTAGCGGGGGGGAGCTGTTTTTT.

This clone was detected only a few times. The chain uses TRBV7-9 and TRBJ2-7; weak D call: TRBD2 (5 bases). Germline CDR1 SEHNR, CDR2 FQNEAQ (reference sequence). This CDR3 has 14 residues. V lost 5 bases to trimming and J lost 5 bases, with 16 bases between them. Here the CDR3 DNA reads TGTGCCAGCAGCCATACATCGGGGTGGCACGAGCAGTACTTC. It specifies CASSHTSGWHEQYF.

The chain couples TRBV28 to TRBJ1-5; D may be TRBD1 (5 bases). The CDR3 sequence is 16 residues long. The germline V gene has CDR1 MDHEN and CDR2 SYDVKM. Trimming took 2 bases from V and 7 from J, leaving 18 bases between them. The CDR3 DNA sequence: TGTGCCAGCAGTTTAGGTACGGCAGGGAAAAGGCAGCCCCAGCATTTT. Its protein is CASSLGTAGKRQPQHF.

Here the CDR3 reads CASSLEAASYNEQFF. DNA for the CDR3: TGTGCCAGCAGCCTGGAGGCAGCCTCCTACAATGAGCAGTTCTTC. The rearrangement links TRBV11-2 to TRBJ2-1; weak D call: TRBD2 (5 bases). The CDR3 sequence is 15 residues long. Trimming left V 5 bases short and J 0 bases short, with 11 bases between. Germline V gene sequence: CDR1 SGHAT, CDR2 FQNNGV.

Here the CDR3 DNA reads TGTGCCAGCAGTGCCGGGACAGGAGACAATGAGCAGTTCTTC. Its translation is CASSAGTGDNEQFF. V and J are TRBV2 and TRBJ2-1, with TRBD1 matching over 8 bases. The CDR3 is 14 amino acids. Germline-derived CDR1 and CDR2 are SNHLY and FYNNEI. V dropped 4 bases and J dropped 5; count of bases not matched to a gene: 4.

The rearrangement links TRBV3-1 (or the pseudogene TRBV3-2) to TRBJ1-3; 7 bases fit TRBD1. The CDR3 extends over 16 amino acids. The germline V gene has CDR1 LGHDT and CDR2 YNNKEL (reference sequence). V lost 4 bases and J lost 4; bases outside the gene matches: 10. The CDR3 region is CASSPNIQGRGNTIYF. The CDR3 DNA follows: TGTGCCAGCAGCCCAAATATACAGGGGAGAGGAAACACCATATATTTT.

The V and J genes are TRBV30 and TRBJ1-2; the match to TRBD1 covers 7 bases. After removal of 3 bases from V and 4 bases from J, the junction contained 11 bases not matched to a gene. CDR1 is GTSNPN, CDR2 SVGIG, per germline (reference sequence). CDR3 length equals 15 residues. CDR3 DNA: TGTGCCTGGAGGGCCCAACAGGGGATGGGCTATGGCTACACCTTC. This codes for CAWRAQQGMGYGYTF. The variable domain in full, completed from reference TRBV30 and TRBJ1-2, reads SQTIHQWPATLVQPVGSPLSLECTVEGTSNPNLYWYRQAAGRGLQLLFYSVGIGQISSEVPQNLSASRPQDRQFILSSKKLLLSDSGFYLCAWRAQQGMGYGYTFGSGTRLTVV.

The DNA of the CDR3 is TGCGCCAGCAGTGAGTCCGGGACACCCTCCGAAGCTTTCTTT. It encodes CASSESGTPSEAFF. The genes are TRBV10-1 and TRBJ1-1; D might be TRBD1 (6 bases). Germline CDR1 and CDR2: WNHNN and SYGVQD (reference sequence). The CDR3 covers 14 residues. Between the trimmed V and J ends, which lost 0 bases and 8 bases, there was a span of 13 bases.

The CDR3: CASSRQGGNTIYF. For the CDR3, the DNA is TGTGCCAGTAGCCGTCAGGGTGGAAACACCATATATTTT. This chain joins TRBV12-3 or TRBV12-4 and TRBJ1-3, with D tentatively TRBD1 (5 bases). V was clipped by 9 bases and J by 3 bases, with 12 bases between them. This CDR3 comprises 13 residues.

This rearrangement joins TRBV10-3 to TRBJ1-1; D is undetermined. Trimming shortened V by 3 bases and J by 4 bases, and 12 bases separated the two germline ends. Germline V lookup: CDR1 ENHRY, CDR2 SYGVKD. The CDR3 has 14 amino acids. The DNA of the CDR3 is TGTGCCATCAGTGAACCGGACGGGATCACTGAAGCTTTCTTT. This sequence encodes CAISEPDGITEAFF.

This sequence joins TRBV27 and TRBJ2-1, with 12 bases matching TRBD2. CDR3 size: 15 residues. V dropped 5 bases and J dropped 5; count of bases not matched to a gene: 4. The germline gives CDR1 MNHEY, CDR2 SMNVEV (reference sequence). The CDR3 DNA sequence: TGTGCCAGCAGTCCCCTAGCGGGAGGGAACAATGAGCAGTTCTTC. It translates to CASSPLAGGNNEQFF.

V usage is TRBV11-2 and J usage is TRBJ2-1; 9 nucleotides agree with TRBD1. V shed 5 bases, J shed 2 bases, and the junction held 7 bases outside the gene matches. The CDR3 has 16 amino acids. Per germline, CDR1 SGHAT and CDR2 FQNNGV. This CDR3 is CASSPWDRAPYNEQFF. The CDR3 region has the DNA TGTGCCAGCAGCCCCTGGGACAGGGCCCCCTACAATGAGCAGTTCTTC. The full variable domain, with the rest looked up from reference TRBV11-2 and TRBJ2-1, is EAGVAQSPRYKIIEKRQSVAFWCNPISGHATLYWYQQILGQGPKLLIQFQNNGVVDDSQLPKDRFSAERLKGVDSTLKIQPAKLEDSAVYLCASSPWDRAPYNEQFFGPGTRLTVL.